A single sample gave rise to the 16 T cell receptor beta chains below, sequenced in a study of cytomegalovirus exposure and HLA in healthy donors. The PCR employed 60 Vbeta primers together with 13 Jbeta primers. The table came from immunoSEQ multiplex PCR; TCRdb's copy has only in-frame clones and leaves some out. The sample contains around 72,000 clones, about 72% of which appear only once. Source material: PBMCs. The receptor source for this set is a man aged 35 to 55 in good health and CMV-seropositive.

CDR3 coding DNA: TGTGCCAGCACCTCCGGGACACTCTATGGCTACACCTTC. Translating it yields CASTSGTLYGYTF. The chain has TRBV6-1 and TRBJ1-2; D perhaps matches TRBD1 (6 bases). Germline CDR1 MNHNS, CDR2 SASEGT. This CDR3 comprises 13 residues. V lost 7 bases and J lost 4, with 13 bases in between.

The chain is built from TRBV2 and TRBJ2-7; 7 nucleotides align to TRBD2. This CDR3 contains 16 residues. The germline V gene encodes CDR1 SNHLY and CDR2 FYNNEI. Germline trimming cut 3 bases from V and 4 bases from J; bases unmatched to any gene: 12. The CDR3 reads CASSEGRDYPPYEQYF. The CDR3 nucleotides read TGTGCCAGCAGTGAGGGGCGGGACTATCCCCCTTACGAGCAGTACTTC.

The V and J genes are TRBV5-1 and TRBJ1-6; 9 bases fit TRBD1. CDR3 length: 15 amino acids. Germline CDR1 SGHRS, CDR2 YFSETQ. V gave up 4 bases and J gave up 9 bases; unmatched junction bases: 8. The CDR3 DNA is TGCGCCAGCAGCCTCTCGGGACAGGGCTTTTCACCCCTCCACTTT. It specifies CASSLSGQGFSPLHF. Full variable domain (missing parts from reference TRBV5-1 and TRBJ1-6): KAGVTQTPRYLIKTRGQQVTLSCSPISGHRSVSWYQQTPGQGLQFLFEYFSETQRNKGNFPGRFSGRQFSNSRSEMNVSTLELGDSALYLCASSLSGQGFSPLHFGNGTRLTVT.

The V and J genes are TRBV7-9 and TRBJ2-7, with D tentatively TRBD2 (5 bases). V lost 3 bases and J lost 3, with 12 bases in between. The CDR3 contains 14 residues. CDR1 is SEHNR and CDR2 is FQNEAQ in the germline V gene (reference sequence). The CDR3 coding sequence is TGTGCCAGCAGCTTCGGGGAATTGGTCTACGAGCAGTACTTC. It translates to CASSFGELVYEQYF. The entire variable domain, with the rest obtained from reference TRBV7-9 and TRBJ2-7, is as follows: DTGVSQNPRHKITKRGQNVTFRCDPISEHNRLYWYRQTLGQGPEFLTYFQNEAQLEKSRLLSDRFSAERPKGSFSTLEIQRTEQGDSAMYLCASSFGELVYEQYFGPGTRLTVT.

The chain couples TRBV10-3 to TRBJ1-1; D perhaps matches TRBD1 (6 bases). CDR1 and CDR2 (germline): ENHRY, SYGVKD. V shed 4 bases and J shed 0 bases, with 18 bases lying between them. The CDR3 is 17 amino acids. CDR3 amino acids: CAISGRTGMGMNTEAFF. CDR3 bases: TGTGCCATCAGTGGGAGAACAGGGATGGGGATGAACACTGAAGCTTTCTTT.

V is TRBV5-4 and J is TRBJ1-6; TRBD1 matches 9 bases. The CDR3 runs 16 residues. Germline V gene lookup returns CDR1 SGHNT and CDR2 YYREEE (reference sequence). V gave up 4 bases and J gave up 3 bases; unmatched junction bases: 5. In DNA form, the CDR3 reads TGTGCCAGCAGCACTCGGACAGGGGACTATAATTCACCCCTCCACTTT. The encoded protein is CASSTRTGDYNSPLHF.

The chain has TRBV6-5 and TRBJ2-7; 9 bases agree with TRBD1. This CDR3 is built from 12 residues. V dropped 10 bases and J dropped 2; count of bases not matched to a gene: 3. Germline CDR1 and CDR2: MNHEY and SVGAGI. CDR3 in amino acids: CATRQGAYEQYF. Written as DNA, the CDR3 is TGTGCCACCAGACAGGGGGCCTACGAGCAGTACTTC.

In this sample, this clone turned up a few times. The V gene is TRBV5-1, the J gene TRBJ2-4; 7 bases are shared with TRBD2. After removal of 1 base from V and 9 bases from J, the junction contained 7 bases not matched to a gene. The CDR3 runs 14 residues. Per the germline V gene, CDR1 is SGHRS and CDR2 is YFSETQ. The CDR3 reads CASSLLAGEGIQYF. The DNA of the CDR3 is TGCGCCAGCAGCTTGTTGGCGGGAGAGGGCATTCAGTACTTC.

V and J are TRBV30 and TRBJ2-7; TRBD1 might be the D (6 bases). CDR3 length: 14 amino acids. Trimming stripped 1 base from V and 3 bases from J, with 13 bases between. CDR1 and CDR2 (germline): GTSNPN, SVGIG (reference sequence). The CDR3 nucleotides read TGTGCCTGGAGTGGGCTTGGGGGACACTACGAGCAGTACTTC. Translating it yields CAWSGLGGHYEQYF. Looking up the rest from reference TRBV30 and TRBJ2-7 gives the full variable domain: SQTIHQWPATLVQPVGSPLSLECTVEGTSNPNLYWYRQAAGRGLQLLFYSVGIGQISSEVPQNLSASRPQDRQFILSSKKLLLSDSGFYLCAWSGLGGHYEQYFGPGTRLTVT.

A word on this clone: This CDR3 is missing its conserved last phenylalanine or tryptophan, likely due to a read error. The chain combines TRBV28 with TRBJ1-2; D is unresolved. V gave up 2 bases and J gave up 0 bases, with 13 bases separating them. The CDR3 runs to 16 residues. The V gene's germline CDR1 is MDHEN and CDR2 SYDVKM. The CDR3 nucleotides are TGTGCCAGCAGTTTAGTCAGAGCTGGCTCTAACTATGGCTACACCGTC. This translates into CASSLVRAGSNYGYTV.

V is TRBV5-4 and J is TRBJ1-2; D remains ambiguous. This CDR3 has 13 amino acids. CDR1 SGHNT and CDR2 YYREEE come from the germline V gene (reference sequence). V was clipped by 9 bases and J by 3 bases, with 15 bases between them. CDR3 in DNA: TGTGCCACCTCCCCCGTCGGGGACTATGGCTACACCTTC. Translated, it gives CATSPVGDYGYTF.

DNA for the CDR3: TGTGCCAGCAGGCCAGGGGGCCCCTATAATTCACCCCTCCACTTT. The encoded protein is CASRPGGPYNSPLHF. This rearrangement joins TRBV28 to TRBJ1-6; 8 bases map to TRBD1. The V gene end was trimmed by 6 bases and the J gene end by 2 bases; junction bases not matched to a gene: 3. Looked up from germline, CDR1 is MDHEN and CDR2 is SYDVKM. This CDR3 has 15 residues.

The V gene is TRBV25-1, the J gene TRBJ1-1; the D is unclear. Trimming stripped 1 base from V and 6 bases from J, with 3 bases between. CDR1 is MGHDK, CDR2 SYGVNS, per germline. The CDR3 extends over 11 amino acids. CDR3 residues: CASSELAEAFF. CDR3 sequence (DNA): TGTGCCAGCAGTGAATTAGCTGAAGCTTTCTTT.

This chain uses TRBV14 with TRBJ1-2; D is unclear. Trimming took 3 bases from V and 2 from J, leaving 7 bases between them. CDR1 and CDR2 from the germline V gene are SGHDN and FVKESK. The CDR3 runs 13 residues. DNA for the CDR3: TGTGCCAGCAGCCACGGAGTCAACTATGGCTACACCTTC. It is translated as CASSHGVNYGYTF.

The chain couples TRBV11-3 to TRBJ1-2, with 7 nucleotides matching TRBD1. CDR1 is SGHNT and CDR2 is YENEEA in the germline V gene. Losses at the gene ends were 3 bases for V and 3 bases for J; bases not matched to a gene: 10. The CDR3 is 16 residues long. CDR3 nucleotide sequence: TGTGCCAGCAGCTTCTCAGGGGGTCTTCATGACTATGGCTACACCTTC. The encoded protein is CASSFSGGLHDYGYTF.

This chain joins TRBV6-5 and TRBJ1-5, with TRBD1 as a possible D gene (6 bases). Germline-derived CDR1 and CDR2 are MNHEY and SVGAGI. V was trimmed by 4 bases and J by 4 bases, leaving 11 bases between them. The CDR3 covers 14 residues. CDR3 protein: CASSFTGINQPQHF. CDR3 sequence (DNA): TGTGCCAGCAGTTTTACAGGGATAAATCAGCCCCAGCATTTT.